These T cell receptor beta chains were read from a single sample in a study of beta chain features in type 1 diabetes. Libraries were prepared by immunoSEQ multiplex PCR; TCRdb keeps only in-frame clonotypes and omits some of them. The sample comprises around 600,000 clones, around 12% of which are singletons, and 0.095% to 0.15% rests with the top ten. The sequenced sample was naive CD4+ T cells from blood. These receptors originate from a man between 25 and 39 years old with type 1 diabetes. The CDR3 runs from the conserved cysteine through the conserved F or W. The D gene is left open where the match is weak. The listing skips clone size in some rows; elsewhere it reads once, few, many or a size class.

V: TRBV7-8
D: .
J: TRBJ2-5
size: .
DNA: TGTGCCAGCAGCTTAGTAGGGGGGATCGAGACCCAGTACTTC
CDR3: CASSLVGGIETQYF

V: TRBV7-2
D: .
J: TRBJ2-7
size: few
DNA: TGTGCCAGCAGCTTAGATCGAGCGGGACACGGAGACGAGCAGTACTTC
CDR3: CASSLDRAGHGDEQYF

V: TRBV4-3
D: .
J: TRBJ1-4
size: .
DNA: TGCGCCAGCAGCCAAGAAGTATTGACAGGCAATAATGAAAAACTGTTTTTT
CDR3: CASSQEVLTGNNEKLFF

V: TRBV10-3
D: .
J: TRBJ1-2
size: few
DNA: TGTGCCATCAGTGAGCTGGTGGAAGGTGGTGGCTACACCTTC
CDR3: CAISELVEGGGYTF

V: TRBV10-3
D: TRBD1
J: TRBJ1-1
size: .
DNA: TGTGCCATCAGTGGGAACAGGGGACCGAACACTGAAGCTTTCTTT
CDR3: CAISGNRGPNTEAFF

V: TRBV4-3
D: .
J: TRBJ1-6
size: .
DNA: TGCGCCAGCAGCCGCGGCAATAGTAATTCACCCCTCCACTTT
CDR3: CASSRGNSNSPLHF

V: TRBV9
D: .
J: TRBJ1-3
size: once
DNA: TGTGCCAGCAGCGAGATGACGGTCTCTGGAAACACCATATATTTT
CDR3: CASSEMTVSGNTIYF

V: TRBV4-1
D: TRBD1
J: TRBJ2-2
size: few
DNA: TGCGCCAGCAGCCACCCTGGACAGGGTAACTGGGGGGAGCTGTTTTTT
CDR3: CASSHPGQGNWGELFF

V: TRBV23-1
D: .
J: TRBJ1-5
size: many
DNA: TGCGCCAGCAGTCTAGGCGGCTTTCAGCCCCAGCATTTT
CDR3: CASSLGGFQPQHF

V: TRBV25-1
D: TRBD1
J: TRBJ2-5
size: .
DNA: TGTGCCAGCAGGCCCCGGACAGGGTTTATGACCCAGTACTTC
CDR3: CASRPRTGFMTQYF

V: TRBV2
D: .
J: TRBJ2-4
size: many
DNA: TGTGCCAGCAGTGAACAGGGTCTTTGGAACATTCAGTACTTC
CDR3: CASSEQGLWNIQYF

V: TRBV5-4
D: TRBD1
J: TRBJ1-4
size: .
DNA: TGTGCCAGCAGCCCGGGACAGAGAAATGAAAAACTGTTTTTT
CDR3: CASSPGQRNEKLFF

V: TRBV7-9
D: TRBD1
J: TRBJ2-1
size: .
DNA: TGTGCCAGCAGCTCCGACAGGGGGCGAGATGAGCAGTTCTTC
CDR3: CASSSDRGRDEQFF

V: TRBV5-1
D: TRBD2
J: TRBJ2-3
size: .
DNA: TGCGCCAGCAGCGCTGGACTAGCAAGTTCAGATACGCAGTATTTT
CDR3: CASSAGLASSDTQYF

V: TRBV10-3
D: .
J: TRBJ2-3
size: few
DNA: TGTGCCATCAGTGAGTCGGCGGGGACCACAGATACGCAGTATTTT
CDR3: CAISESAGTTDTQYF

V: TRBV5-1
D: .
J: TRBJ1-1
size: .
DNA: TGCGCCAGCAGCTTGACAGCGAACACTGAAGCTTTCTTT
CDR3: CASSLTANTEAFF

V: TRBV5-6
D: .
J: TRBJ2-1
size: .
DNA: TGTGCCAGCAGCTTGACGGGACCCTACAATGAGCAGTTCTTC
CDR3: CASSLTGPYNEQFF

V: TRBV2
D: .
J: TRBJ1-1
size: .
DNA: TGTGCCAGCAGTGAAGAGGATCAGGGCTTGGGCACTGAAGCTTTCTTT
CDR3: CASSEEDQGLGTEAFF

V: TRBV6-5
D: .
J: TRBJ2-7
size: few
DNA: TGTGCCAGCAGTTACTCGACCAGGGAAAGGCGCGAGCAGTACTTC
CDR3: CASSYSTRERREQYF

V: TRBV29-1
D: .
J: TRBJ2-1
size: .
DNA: TGCAGCGTCAGCAGCGGTCACAATGAGCAGTTCTTC
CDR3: CSVSSGHNEQFF

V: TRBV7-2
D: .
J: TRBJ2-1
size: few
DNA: TGTGCCAGCAGCTTAAGTCTTGGGTCCGATGAGCAGTTCTTC
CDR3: CASSLSLGSDEQFF

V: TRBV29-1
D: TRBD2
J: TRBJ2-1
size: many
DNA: TGCAGCGTTCCTCTTCTGCGGGGGGGAAGCGACAATGAGCAGTTCTTC
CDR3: CSVPLLRGGSDNEQFF

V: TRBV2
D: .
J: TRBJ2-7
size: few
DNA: TGTGCCAGCAGTGAAGGACGTTCCTCGAGCTCCTACGAGCAGTACTTC
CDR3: CASSEGRSSSSYEQYF

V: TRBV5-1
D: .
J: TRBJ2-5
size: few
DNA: TGCGCCAGCAGCTTAGGGGGGCGCGAGACCCAGTACTTC
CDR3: CASSLGGRETQYF

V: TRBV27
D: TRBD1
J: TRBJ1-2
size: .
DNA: TGTGCCAGCAGCCGGGACAGGGATAACTATGGCTACACCTTC
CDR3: CASSRDRDNYGYTF

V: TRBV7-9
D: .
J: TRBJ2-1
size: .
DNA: TGTGCCAGCAGCCGGTCGGACACGAGCTCCTACAATGAGCAGTTCTTC
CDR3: CASSRSDTSSYNEQFF

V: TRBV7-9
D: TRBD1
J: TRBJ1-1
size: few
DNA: TGTGCCAGCAGCTCCGGGACAGGGAATACTGAAGCTTTCTTT
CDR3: CASSSGTGNTEAFF

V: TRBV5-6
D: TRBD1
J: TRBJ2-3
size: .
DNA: TGTGCCAGCAGCAAGGACAGGCGGGCGTTGTCAGAGGCGACAGATACGCAGTATTTT
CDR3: CASSKDRRALSEATDTQYF

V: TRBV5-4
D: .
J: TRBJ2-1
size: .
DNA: TGTGCCAGCAGCCTGCCGGGGGACCTCTACAATGAGCAGTTCTTC
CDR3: CASSLPGDLYNEQFF

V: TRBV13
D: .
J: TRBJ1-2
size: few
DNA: TGTGCCAGCAGTGACGGGGATCCGGGGGGCTACACCTTC
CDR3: CASSDGDPGGYTF

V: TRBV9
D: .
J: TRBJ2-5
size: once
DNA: TGTGCCAGCAGCCTCCAAACGGGCAGGGTAGGAGAGACCCAGTACTTC
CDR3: CASSLQTGRVGETQYF

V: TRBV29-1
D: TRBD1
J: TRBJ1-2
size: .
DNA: TGCAGCGTTGAAGGGGGGACAGGGGAAGGCTACACCTTC
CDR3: CSVEGGTGEGYTF

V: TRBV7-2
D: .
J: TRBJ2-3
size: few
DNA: TGTGCCAGCAACCCGGAGGGGCCCCTAACGCAGTATTTT
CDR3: CASNPEGPLTQYF

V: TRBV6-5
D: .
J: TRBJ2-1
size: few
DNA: TGTGCCAGCAGTTACTCACAAGCCAACAATGAGCAGTTCTTC
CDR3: CASSYSQANNEQFF

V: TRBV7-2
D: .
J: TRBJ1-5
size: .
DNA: TGTGCCAGCAGCTTAGGGGGGACTGCAAGCAATCAGCCCCAGCATTTT
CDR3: CASSLGGTASNQPQHF

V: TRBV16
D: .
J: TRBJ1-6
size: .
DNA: TGTGCCAGCAGCCAATCATCAGGGGCAGTCTATAATTCACCCCTCCACTTT
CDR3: CASSQSSGAVYNSPLHF

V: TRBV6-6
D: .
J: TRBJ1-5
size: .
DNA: TGTGCCAGCAGCCCGGGGATGAATTTT
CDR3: CASSPGMNF

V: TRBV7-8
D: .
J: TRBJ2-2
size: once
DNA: TGTGCCAGCAGCTTGGGAGGGACAGAGAACACCGGGGAGCTGTTTTTT
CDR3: CASSLGGTENTGELFF

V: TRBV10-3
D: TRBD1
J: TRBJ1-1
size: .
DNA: TGTGCCATCAGAGGCCAGGGGGGACAAAACACTGAAGCTTTCTTT
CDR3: CAIRGQGGQNTEAFF

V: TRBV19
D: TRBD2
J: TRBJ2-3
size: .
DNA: TGTGCCATTTCGACTAGCGTGAGCACAGATACGCAGTATTTT
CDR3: CAISTSVSTDTQYF

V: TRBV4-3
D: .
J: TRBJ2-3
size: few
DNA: TGCGCCAGCAGCCAAGATCAATTAGTAGGCACAGATACGCAGTATTTT
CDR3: CASSQDQLVGTDTQYF

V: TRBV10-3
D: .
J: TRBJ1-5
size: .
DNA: TGTGCCATCTCAAGCGGGGGGCATCAGCCCCAGCATTTT
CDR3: CAISSGGHQPQHF

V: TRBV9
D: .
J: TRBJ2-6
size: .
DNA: TGTGCCAGCAGCGTAGTTTCCGGGGCCAACGTCCTGACTTTC
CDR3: CASSVVSGANVLTF

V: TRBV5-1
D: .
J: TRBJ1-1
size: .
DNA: TGCGCCAGCAGCTTGGAACAGGGCCGGGATGAAGCTTTCTTT
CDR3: CASSLEQGRDEAFF

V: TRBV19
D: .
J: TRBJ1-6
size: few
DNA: TGTGCCAGTAGTATAGCGGACAGTAGGAATTCACCCCTCCACTTT
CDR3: CASSIADSRNSPLHF